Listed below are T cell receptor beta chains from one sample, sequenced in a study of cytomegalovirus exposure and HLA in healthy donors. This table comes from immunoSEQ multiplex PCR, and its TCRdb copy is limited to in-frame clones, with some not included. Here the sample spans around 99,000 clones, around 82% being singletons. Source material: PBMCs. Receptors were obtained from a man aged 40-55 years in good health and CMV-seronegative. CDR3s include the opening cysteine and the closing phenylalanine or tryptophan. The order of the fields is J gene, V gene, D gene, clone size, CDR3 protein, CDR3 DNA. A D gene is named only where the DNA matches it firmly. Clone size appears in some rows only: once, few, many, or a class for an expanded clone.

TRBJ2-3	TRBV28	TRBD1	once	CASSRTGSTGTDTQYF	TGTGCCAGCAGTCGGACAGGGAGTACTGGCACAGATACGCAGTATTTT
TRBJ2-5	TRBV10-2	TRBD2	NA	CASSESRGGRMREGQETQYF	TGCGCCAGCAGTGAGTCGCGGGGCGGGCGAATGCGGGAGGGCCAAGAGACCCAGTACTTC
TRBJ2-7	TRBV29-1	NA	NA	CSVEDGGRGGPNEQYF	TGCAGCGTTGAAGATGGAGGTAGGGGAGGTCCCAACGAGCAGTACTTC
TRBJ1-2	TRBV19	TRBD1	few	CASSIETGRRYGYTF	TGTGCCAGTAGTATAGAGACAGGGCGTCGCTATGGCTACACCTTC
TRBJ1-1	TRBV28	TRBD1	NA	CASSIPTGKGTEAFF	TGTGCCAGCAGTATACCGACAGGGAAGGGCACTGAAGCTTTCTTT
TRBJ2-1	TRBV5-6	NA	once	CASSFSSGYEQFF	TGTGCCAGCAGCTTCTCCTCAGGGTATGAGCAGTTCTTC
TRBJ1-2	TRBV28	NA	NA	CASSSPTPNYGYTF	TGTGCCAGCAGTTCGCCGACTCCTAACTATGGCTACACCTTC
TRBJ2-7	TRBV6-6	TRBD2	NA	CASSYSSRGGTYEQYF	TGTGCCAGCAGTTACTCGAGCCGGGGGGGAACCTACGAGCAGTACTTC
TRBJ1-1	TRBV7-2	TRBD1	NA	CASSYTGVRTEAFF	TGTGCCAGCAGCTACACAGGGGTGAGGACTGAAGCTTTCTTT
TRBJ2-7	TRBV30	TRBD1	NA	CAWKTGLYEQYF	TGTGCCTGGAAGACAGGGCTGTACGAGCAGTACTTC
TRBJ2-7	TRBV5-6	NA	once	CASSPSGGGLYEQYF	TGTGCCAGCAGTCCCTCCGGGGGAGGACTCTACGAGCAGTACTTC
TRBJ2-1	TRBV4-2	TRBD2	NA	CASSQASGYNEQFF	TGTGCCAGCAGCCAAGCTAGCGGCTACAATGAGCAGTTCTTC
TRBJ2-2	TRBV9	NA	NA	CASSVGQGNTGELFF	TGTGCCAGCAGCGTAGGCCAGGGGAACACCGGGGAGCTGTTTTTT
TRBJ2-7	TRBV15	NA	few	CATSIERASSYEQYF	TGTGCCACCAGCATTGAGCGGGCGAGCTCCTACGAGCAGTACTTC